This TCR beta chain is from a study of Ad26.COV2.S vaccination and SARS-CoV-2 variants. Looking at the study overall: Donor had been placed in the Ad26.COV2.S arm of the COV1001 trial. Doses of Ad26.COV2.S were injected into muscle once or twice, 56 days apart.

This clone appeared a few times. Its antigen is undetermined. Treatment specified: around 19 received Ad26.COV2.S at low or high dose, single or two shots; 5 received placebo; per-sample allocation not given. Following the first vaccine or placebo injection, samples were taken on day 63. Vaccination employed an Ad26 vector expressing the Wuhan-strain SARS-CoV-2 spike. Clones were read by immunoSEQ multiplex PCR, and TCRdb kept only the in-frame ones, dropping some. The sample holds about 400,000 clones, about nine tenths seen once. General study points: Recipients of either vaccine or placebo displayed similar breadth of non-spike TCRs.

The material sequenced was peripheral blood, taken in a trial of Ad26.COV2.S vaccine versus placebo. The sequence was obtained from a person aged 18-60 years who received the Ad26.COV2.S COVID-19 vaccine or a placebo.

The CDR3 spells CASSIDLGMSNQPQHF. The CDR3 region has the DNA TGTGCCAGTAGTATAGATCTGGGGATGAGCAATCAGCCCCAGCATTTT. The V call is TRBV19, the J call TRBJ1-5; D ambiguous. The CDR3 runs to 16 residues. The ends were cut back, 0 bases at V and 1 base at J, with 10 bases in the middle. Germline V gene lookup returns CDR1 LNHDA and CDR2 SQIVND (reference sequence).